Sequencing of this T cell receptor (beta chain) was carried out in a study of blood T cell repertoires in COVID-19. The overall study: Some COVID-19 samples were acute and others convalescent; all came from the United States, Italy and Spain. In each case, the material was cDNA or gDNA derived from T cells, B-cell-depleted T cells, or PBMCs.

Assay: immunoSEQ multiplex PCR; the TCRdb copy retains only in-frame clones and omits some. The top ten clones hold about 7.1% of a sample with just over 350,000 clones, 86% of them seen once. CDR3 length equals 15 residues. Germline CDR1 reads LGHDT; CDR2 reads YNNKEL (reference sequence). V was clipped by 2 bases and J by 0 bases, with 9 bases between them. Sequenced material: peripheral blood. The chain carries TRBV3-1 (or the pseudogene TRBV3-2) and TRBJ2-3; D possibly corresponds to TRBD2 (6 bases). The TCR originated in an older woman with COVID-19, enrolled during active disease. The CDR3 reads CASSQMGLSTDTQYF. CDR3 coding DNA: TGTGCCAGCAGCCAAATGGGACTTAGCACAGATACGCAGTATTTT.